The source of this T cell receptor (beta chain) is a study of cytomegalovirus exposure and HLA in healthy donors. Comment on this clone: Its antigen is currently unknown.

V gave up 6 bases and J gave up 15 bases; unmatched junction bases: 14. The CDR3 covers 15 residues. Germline CDR1 SGHVS, CDR2 FQNEAQ. A multiplex PCR was run with 60 Vbeta primers and 13 Jbeta primers. Assay: immunoSEQ multiplex PCR; the TCRdb copy retains only in-frame clones and omits some. This repertoire includes 180,000 or so clones. The study's findings and limits: The later analysis indicated that the majority of CMV-associated TCR beta chains appeared HLA-restricted.

Sequenced material: PBMCs. The chain has TRBV7-8 and TRBJ2-1, with TRBD2 matching 13 bases. The receptor's source is a woman between 18 and 29 years old in good health and CMV-seropositive. The CDR3 DNA reads TGTGCCAGCAGTAGGGGACTAGCGGGATCAAGCGAATGGTTCTTC. This translates into CASSRGLAGSSEWFF.